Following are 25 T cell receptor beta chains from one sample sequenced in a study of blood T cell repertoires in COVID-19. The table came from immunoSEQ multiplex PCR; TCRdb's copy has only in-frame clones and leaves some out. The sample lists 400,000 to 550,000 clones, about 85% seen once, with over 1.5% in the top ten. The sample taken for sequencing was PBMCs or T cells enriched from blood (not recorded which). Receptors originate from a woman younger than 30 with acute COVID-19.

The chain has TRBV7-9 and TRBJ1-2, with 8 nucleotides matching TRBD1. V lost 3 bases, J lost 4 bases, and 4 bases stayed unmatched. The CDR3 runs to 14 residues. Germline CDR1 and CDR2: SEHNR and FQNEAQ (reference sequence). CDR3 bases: TGTGCCAGCAGCTTCGACAGGGGAAGCTATGGCTACACCTTC. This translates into CASSFDRGSYGYTF.

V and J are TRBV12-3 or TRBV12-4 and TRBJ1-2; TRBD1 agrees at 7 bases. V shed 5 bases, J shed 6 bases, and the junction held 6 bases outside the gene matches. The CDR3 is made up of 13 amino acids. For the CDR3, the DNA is TGTGCCAGCAGTGTCGGGACAGCAAATGGCTACACCTTC. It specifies CASSVGTANGYTF.

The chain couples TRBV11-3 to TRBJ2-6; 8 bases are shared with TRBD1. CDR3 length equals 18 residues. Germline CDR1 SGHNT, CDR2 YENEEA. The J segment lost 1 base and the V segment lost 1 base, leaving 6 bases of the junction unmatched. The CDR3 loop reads CASSLGQGASSGANVLTF. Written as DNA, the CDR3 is TGTGCCAGCAGCTTAGGCCAGGGGGCTAGTTCTGGGGCCAACGTCCTGACTTTC.

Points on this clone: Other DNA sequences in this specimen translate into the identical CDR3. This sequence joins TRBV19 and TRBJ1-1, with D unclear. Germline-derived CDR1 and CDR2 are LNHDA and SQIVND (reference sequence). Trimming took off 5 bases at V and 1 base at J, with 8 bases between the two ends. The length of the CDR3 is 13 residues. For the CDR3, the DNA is TGTGCCAGTAGTCTACGCGGGAACACTGAAGCTTTCTTT. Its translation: CASSLRGNTEAFF.

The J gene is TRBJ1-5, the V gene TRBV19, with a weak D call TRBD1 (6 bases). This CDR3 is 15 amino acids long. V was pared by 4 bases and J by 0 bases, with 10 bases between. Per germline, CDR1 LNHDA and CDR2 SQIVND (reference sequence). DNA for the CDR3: TGTGCCAGTAGTACCTACAGGGTTAGCAATCAGCCCCAGCATTTT. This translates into CASSTYRVSNQPQHF.

The CDR3: CASTFYTDTQYF. The CDR3 region has the DNA TGTGCCAGCACCTTTTACACAGATACGCAGTATTTT. The rearrangement uses TRBV27 and TRBJ2-3; no clear D gene. CDR3 length: 12 residues. CDR1 and CDR2 (germline): MNHEY, SMNVEV (reference sequence). The germline V and J ends were trimmed by 7 bases and 2 bases, with 7 bases remaining between them.

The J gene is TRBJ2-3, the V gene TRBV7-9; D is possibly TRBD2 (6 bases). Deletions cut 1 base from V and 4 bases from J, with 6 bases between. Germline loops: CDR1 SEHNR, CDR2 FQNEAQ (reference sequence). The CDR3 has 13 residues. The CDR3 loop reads CASSLGEADTQYF. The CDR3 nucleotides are TGTGCCAGCAGCTTAGGGGAGGCAGATACGCAGTATTTT.

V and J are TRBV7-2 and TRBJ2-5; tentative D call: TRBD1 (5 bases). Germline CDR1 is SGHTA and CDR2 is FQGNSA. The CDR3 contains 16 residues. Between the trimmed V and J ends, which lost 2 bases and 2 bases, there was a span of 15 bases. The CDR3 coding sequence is TGTGCCAGCAGCTTAACACAGGACGTGCTTCAAGAGACCCAGTACTTC. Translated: CASSLTQDVLQETQYF. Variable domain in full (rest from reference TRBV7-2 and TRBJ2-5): GAGVSQSPSNKVTEKGKDVELRCDPISGHTALYWYRQSLGQGLEFLIYFQGNSAPDKSGLPSDRFSAERTGGSVSTLTIQRTQQEDSAVYLCASSLTQDVLQETQYFGPGTRLLVL.

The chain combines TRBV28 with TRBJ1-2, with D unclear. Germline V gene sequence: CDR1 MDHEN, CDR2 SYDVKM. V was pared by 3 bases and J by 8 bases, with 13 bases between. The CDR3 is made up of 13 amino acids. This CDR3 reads CASSLSSYRGYTF. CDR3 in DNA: TGTGCCAGCAGTTTGTCCTCTTATAGAGGCTACACCTTC.

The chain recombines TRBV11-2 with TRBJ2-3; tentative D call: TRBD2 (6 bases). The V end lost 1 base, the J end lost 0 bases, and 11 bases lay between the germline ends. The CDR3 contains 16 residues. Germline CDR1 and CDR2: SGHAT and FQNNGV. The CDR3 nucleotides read TGTGCCAGCAGCTTAGTGCTAGCGATTAGCACAGATACGCAGTATTTT. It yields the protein CASSLVLAISTDTQYF.

CDR3 coding DNA: TGTGCCAGCAGTCCTAAACAGGGGGCGGACACTGAAGCTTTCTTT. Protein: CASSPKQGADTEAFF. This sequence joins TRBV28 and TRBJ1-1; 9 bases are shared with TRBD1. Germline CDR1 MDHEN, CDR2 SYDVKM. J was trimmed by 3 bases and V by 5 bases; bases with no gene match: 7. There are 15 residues in the CDR3.

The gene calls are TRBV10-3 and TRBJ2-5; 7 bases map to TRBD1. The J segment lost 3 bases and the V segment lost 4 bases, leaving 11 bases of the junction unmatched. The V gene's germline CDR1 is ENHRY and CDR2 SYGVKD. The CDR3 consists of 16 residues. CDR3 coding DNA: TGTGCCATCAGTGCCTCCGGGACAGAGAACAAAGAGACCCAGTACTTC. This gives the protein CAISASGTENKETQYF.

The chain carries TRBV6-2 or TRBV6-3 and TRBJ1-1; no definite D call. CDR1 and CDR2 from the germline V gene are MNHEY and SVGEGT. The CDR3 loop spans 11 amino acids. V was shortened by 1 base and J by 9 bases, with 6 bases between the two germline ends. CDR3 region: CASSYYSQAFF. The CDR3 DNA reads TGTGCCAGCAGTTACTACAGTCAAGCTTTCTTT.

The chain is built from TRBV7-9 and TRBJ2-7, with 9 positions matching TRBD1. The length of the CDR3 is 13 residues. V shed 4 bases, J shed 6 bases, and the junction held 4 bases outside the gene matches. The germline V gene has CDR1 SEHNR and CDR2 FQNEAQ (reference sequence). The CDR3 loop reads CASSSPDRGEQYF. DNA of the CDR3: TGTGCCAGCAGCTCACCGGACAGGGGCGAGCAGTACTTC.

The CDR3 is CASSLPVPYEQYF. The CDR3 DNA reads as TGTGCCAGCAGCTTACCGGTCCCCTACGAGCAGTACTTC. The rearrangement links TRBV11-2 to TRBJ2-7, with D unresolved. The CDR3 sequence is 13 residues long. V was shortened by 2 bases and J by 2 bases, with 7 bases between the two germline ends. Germline assignment: CDR1 SGHAT and CDR2 FQNNGV.

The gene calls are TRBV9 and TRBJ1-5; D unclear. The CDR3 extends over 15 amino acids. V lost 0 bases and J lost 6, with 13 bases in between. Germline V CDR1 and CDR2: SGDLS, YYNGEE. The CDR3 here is CASSVGTALGQPQHF. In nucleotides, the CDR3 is TGTGCCAGCAGCGTAGGCACAGCTCTGGGTCAGCCCCAGCATTTT.

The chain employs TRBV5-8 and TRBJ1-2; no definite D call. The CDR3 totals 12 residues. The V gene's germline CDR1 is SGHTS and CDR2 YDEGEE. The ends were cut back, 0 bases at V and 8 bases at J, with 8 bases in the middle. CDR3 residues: CASSLARSGYTF. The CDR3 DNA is TGTGCCAGCAGCTTGGCCCGTAGCGGCTACACCTTC.

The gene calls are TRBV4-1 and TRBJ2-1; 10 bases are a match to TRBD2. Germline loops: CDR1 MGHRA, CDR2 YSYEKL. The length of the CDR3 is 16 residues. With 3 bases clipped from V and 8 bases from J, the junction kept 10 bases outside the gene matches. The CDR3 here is CASSQGSGRASDEQFF. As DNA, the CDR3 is TGCGCCAGCAGCCAGGGCAGCGGGAGGGCCTCGGATGAGCAGTTCTTC.

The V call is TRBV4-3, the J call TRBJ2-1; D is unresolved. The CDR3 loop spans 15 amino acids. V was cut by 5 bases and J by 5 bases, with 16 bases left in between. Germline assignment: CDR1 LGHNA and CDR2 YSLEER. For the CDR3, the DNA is TGCGCCAGCAGCTCAAGAGTCGGTGGGCACAATGAGCAGTTCTTC. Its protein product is CASSSRVGGHNEQFF.

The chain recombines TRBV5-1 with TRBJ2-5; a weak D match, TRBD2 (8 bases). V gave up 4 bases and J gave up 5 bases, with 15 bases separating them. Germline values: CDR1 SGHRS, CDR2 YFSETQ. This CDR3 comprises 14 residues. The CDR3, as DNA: TGCGCCAGCAGCGCATTAGCGGGACAGGAGACCCAGTACTTC. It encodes CASSALAGQETQYF.

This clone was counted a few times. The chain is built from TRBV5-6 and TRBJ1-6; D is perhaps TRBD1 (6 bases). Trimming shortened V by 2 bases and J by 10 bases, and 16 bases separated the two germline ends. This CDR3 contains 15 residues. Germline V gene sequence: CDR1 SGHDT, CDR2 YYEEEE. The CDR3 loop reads CASSFQGIQGSPLHF. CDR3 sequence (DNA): TGTGCCAGCAGCTTCCAGGGGATCCAGGGCTCACCCCTCCACTTT.

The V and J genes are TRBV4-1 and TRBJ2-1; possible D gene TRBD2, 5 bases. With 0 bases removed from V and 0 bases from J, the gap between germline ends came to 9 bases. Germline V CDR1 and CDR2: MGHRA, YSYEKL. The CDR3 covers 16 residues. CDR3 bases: TGCGCCAGCAGCCAAGATCTAGCAAACTCCTACAATGAGCAGTTCTTC. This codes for CASSQDLANSYNEQFF.

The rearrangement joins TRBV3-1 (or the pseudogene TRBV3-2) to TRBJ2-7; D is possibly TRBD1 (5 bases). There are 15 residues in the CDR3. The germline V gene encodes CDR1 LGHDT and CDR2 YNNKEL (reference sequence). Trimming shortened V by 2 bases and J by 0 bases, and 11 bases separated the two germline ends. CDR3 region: CASSQQGRSSYEQYF. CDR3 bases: TGTGCCAGCAGCCAACAGGGCCGGAGCTCCTACGAGCAGTACTTC.

The CDR3 reads CASSLLGQGSTDTQYF. The CDR3 bases are TGTGCCAGCAGTTTGTTGGGACAGGGTTCCACAGATACGCAGTATTTT. The V call is TRBV28, the J call TRBJ2-3; 9 bases are a match to TRBD1. V dropped 3 bases and J dropped 2; count of bases not matched to a gene: 6. The germline V gene encodes CDR1 MDHEN and CDR2 SYDVKM. This CDR3 comprises 16 residues.

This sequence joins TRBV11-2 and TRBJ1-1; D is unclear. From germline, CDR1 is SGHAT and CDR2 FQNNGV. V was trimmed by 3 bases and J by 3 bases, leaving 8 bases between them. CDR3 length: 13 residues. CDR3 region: CASSLRLDTEAFF. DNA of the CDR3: TGTGCCAGCAGCTTGCGGTTAGACACTGAAGCTTTCTTT.